Detailed here is one TCR beta chain. What it recognizes is unknown. The immunoSEQ assay was version 4, run in survey mode. Data came from immunoSEQ multiplex PCR; TCRdb stores just in-frame clones and leaves some out. The sample contains tens of thousands of clones, over 80% of which appear only once. This CDR3 is built from 16 residues. Germline CDR1 is MDHEN and CDR2 is SYDVKM. Trimming stripped 10 bases from V and 1 base from J, with 22 bases between. Cells were stimulated with CMV-infected fibroblast lysates at roughly 10 ug/mL. Sorted nonresponding memory CD4+ T cells were CD40L-negative, CD69-negative, CD45RO-high. The data belong to a study of persistence of HIV-infected CD4 T cells.

The clonotype comes from an adult woman with HIV who was CMV-seropositive. V gene TRBV28 combines with J gene TRBJ1-1; no clear D gene. The sample in question was CD4+ T cells sorted from PBMCs after 18-hour stimulation, obtained from a patient who received antiretroviral therapy. The CDR3 sequence: CANSPASGPRNTEAFF. The CDR3 coding sequence is TGTGCCAACTCACCAGCCAGCGGCCCTCGGAACACTGAAGCTTTCTTT.